This T cell receptor beta chain originates from a study of cytomegalovirus exposure and HLA in healthy donors. This CDR3 spans 14 amino acids. Germline values: CDR1 LGHNA, CDR2 YSLEER. V lost 0 bases and J 7 bases, leaving 12 bases between the germline ends. Whole-study findings and limits: Altogether, 150 to 200 TCR beta chains were recorded as cytomegalovirus-associated. A few of the chains that were CMV-associated were confirmed in vitro to be specific for CMV antigens. The authors judged a highly shared variant cluster likely a sequencing artifact. According to reports, the classifier identified cytomegalovirus status with high specificity and sensitivity.

60 Vbeta and 13 Jbeta primers were used in PCR. Repertoires were generated with immunoSEQ multiplex PCR, while TCRdb's copy carries only in-frame clones and drops some. This sample carries some 65,000 clones, about 72% of them seen once, and the ten largest clones take about 2.9%. This clone was seen a single time. Its antigen is unidentified. This receptor was taken from a girl under 18 in good health and CMV-seropositive. V is TRBV4-3 and J is TRBJ1-2; no reliable D call. What was sequenced was PBMCs. CDR3 nucleotide sequence: TGCGCCAGCAGCCAAGATTTCGGGGTGGGTGGCTACACCTTC. Translating it yields CASSQDFGVGGYTF.